This note documents a single TCR beta chain sequence. This clone was recorded only once. Its specific antigen is unknown. No base quality information exists; no much larger clone differs at one position. The data belong to a study of T cells after posttransplantation cyclophosphamide (dated by TCRdb to 2016 to 2018). Describing the broader study: Using TRB sequencing, the study followed how the T cell repertoire reconstituted after myeloablative bone marrow transplantation in which posttransplantation cyclophosphamide served as GVHD prophylaxis. Samples from around 35 PTCy-treated patients and 16 related bone marrow donors of those patients were subjected to antigen receptor sequencing. Blood from all 35 or so PTCy patients who had 1-year posttransplant specimens underwent TRB sequencing. In 3 patients, TRB sequencing was also performed on up to about 3 more blood samples taken 2 to 5.2 years after transplant, and in a handful of patients, pretransplant blood was also TRB-sequenced. Because TRA and TRB clonality correlated tightly in about ten samples, the subsequent TCR analyses were limited to TRB only. Public TRB sequences were queried against a database of over 3,600 sequences associated with responses to pathogens, tumor antigens, self-antigens and alloantigens.

TRB sequencing was run on genomic DNA with either the immunoSEQ assay at survey resolution or the hsTCRB kit. The published analysis was carried out like this. Initial read processing used immunoSEQ software, and repertoire analyses used the LymphoSeq R package. Clonality was calculated as 1 minus normalized Shannon entropy, and the Gini coefficient was also calculated for each TRB dataset. Phenotypes of unsorted samples were inferred by mapping TRB sequences from sorted subsets of the recipient or donor onto the same recipient's unsorted samples. TCRdb carries this immuneACCESS record with in-frame sequences only. Its versions omit some clonotypes, under half of them owing to an unresolved V gene in the studies checked, with the rest unexplained. V and J calls and clone size are copied from that table; D and trimming were computed from the DNA. For this sample there are about 24,000 clones; roughly 83% appear just once. The top ten constitute roughly 6.3% of the sample.

Overall study outcomes, separate from this receptor: Across the 45 or so patients, TRB clonality was highly associated with recipient CMV seropositivity and CMV reactivation, and diversity with PTCy was similar to that in the CNI/methotrexate controls. The TRB repertoires of T cells infiltrating skin or the GI tract showed only limited overlap with the TRB repertoires found in blood. Donor-recipient similarity was low at 1-2 months but increased during the first year, and donor CD8+ memory clones often dominated later blood repertoires.

Unmatched junction bases come to 7, with V trimmed by 8 bases and J by 9 bases. Its CDR3 holds 12 amino acids, cysteine through phenylalanine. The only DNA kept is the CDR3, 36 bases in frame from the first base. The germline V gene specifies SNHLY as CDR1 and FYNNEI as CDR2. PTCy-treated patients came from a prospective multi-institutional clinical trial. Peripheral blood and bone marrow mononuclear cells were isolated by Ficoll-Hypaque density centrifugation and were cryopreserved. The sequenced sample consisted of PBMCs. The receptor chain draws on TRBV2 and TRBJ2-1; 7 central nucleotides agree with TRBD2. This TCR was sampled from a woman aged 55-75 years with a blood cancer, CMV-positive, and with a related stem cell donor. The CDR3 region reads CASSTGGGEQFF. The bases are TGTGCCAGCTCCACTGGGGGGGGTGAGCAGTTCTTC.